The rows below give T cell receptor beta chains drawn from one sample of a study of T cell responses to AZD1222 COVID-19 vaccine. Assay used: immunoSEQ multiplex PCR; TCRdb lists only in-frame clones, some missing. The data hold around 120,000 clones, with 88% observed a single time. The sequences come from peripheral blood, collected on day 0 of AZD1222 vaccination. All receptors derive from an adult in good health. Each CDR3 is given with its conserved first and last residue. D genes are given only for firm matches. Clone size is shown for a subset of rows, as once, few, many or a class of expanded clone.

d_call,v_call,j_call,clone_size,cdr3_nt,cdr3_aa
NA,TRBV6-2/TRBV6-3,TRBJ1-2,NA,TGTGCCAGCAGTTATTTTGGGGGCTATGGCTACACCTTC,CASSYFGGYGYTF
NA,TRBV11-2,TRBJ1-6,NA,TGTGCCAGCAGCTCTCCGGGGGGGCGTAATCAAAATTCACCCCTCCACTTT,CASSSPGGRNQNSPLHF
NA,TRBV5-1,TRBJ2-5,NA,TGCGCCAGCAGCTTGGCCGAGGGCACCCAAGAGACCCAGTACTTC,CASSLAEGTQETQYF
NA,TRBV6-2/TRBV6-3,TRBJ2-3,NA,TGTGCCAGCAGTTACACTGGGAGGAGCACAGATACGCAGTATTTT,CASSYTGRSTDTQYF
TRBD1,TRBV28,TRBJ1-2,NA,TGTGCCAGCAGTCCCCCGGGGACAGTTGATGGCTACACCTTC,CASSPPGTVDGYTF
NA,TRBV5-1,TRBJ1-2,NA,TGCGCCAGCAGCCCTGACAGCTATGGCTACACCTTC,CASSPDSYGYTF
NA,TRBV15,TRBJ2-2,NA,TGTGCCACCAGAATCATTGGGGTAGGGGTCAACACCGGGGAGCTGTTTTTT,CATRIIGVGVNTGELFF
TRBD1,TRBV19,TRBJ2-7,once,TGTGCCACGGGACAGGGCGGCGACGAGCAGTACTTC,CATGQGGDEQYF
NA,TRBV14,TRBJ1-1,NA,TGTGCCAGCAGCCAAGGCAGGGCATGGACTGAAGCTTTCTTT,CASSQGRAWTEAFF
NA,TRBV6-5,TRBJ1-2,NA,TGTGCCAGCAGTTACGATCCGAGCTACTATGGCTACACCTTC,CASSYDPSYYGYTF
NA,TRBV12-3/TRBV12-4,TRBJ1-2,NA,TGTGCCAGCAGATCAGGGGCTGGAGGCTACACCTTC,CASRSGAGGYTF